This TCR beta chain derives from a study of T cells after yellow fever vaccination (dated by TCRdb to between 2018 and 2020). About the investigation overall: Libraries from fractions with low cell numbers were prepared with the SMART-Seq v4 Ultra Low Input RNA kit. To track T-cell clones before and after primary and booster YFV17D yellow fever vaccination, bulk TCR alpha and beta repertoires were sequenced longitudinally. Two healthy male donors made up the cohort, one aged 18 to 30 years and the other aged 30 to 39 years. Blood was collected at multiple timepoints before and after primary and secondary immunization, and bulk PBMC replicates and cell subsets were isolated. The study at large found these results: FACS-sorted repertoires could contain abundant contaminating clonotypes from the bulk population, so computational filtering was required. After the booster, most clones that had expanded after primary vaccination were detected again (around 97% of CD4 and around nine tenths of CD8), suggesting broad maintenance of memory. The study included only a couple of donors, which limits how far the findings can be generalized. A small share of clonotypes was detected in both CD4 and CD8 compartments, with the overlap likely arising from convergent recombination. The secondary T-cell response was found to be weaker but faster than the primary response, with a peak reached on day 5 rather than on day 15.

TCR cDNA was synthesized by 5'RACE template switching, through which a universal primer site and unique molecular identifiers were introduced. Priming of cDNA synthesis was performed from both the TCR alpha and TCR beta constant segments. Two PCR steps were used to amplify libraries, with sample barcodes and sequencing adapters being added in the second step. Sequencing of the libraries was done on either Illumina HiSeq 2500 (2x100 bp) or NovaSeq (2x150 bp). Per the original workflow: MIGEC was used to demultiplex reads and collapse the reads into UMI consensus sequences, and MiXCR was used for V(D)J alignment. Vaccine-responding clonotypes were identified with edgeR using replicate PBMC samples, with FDR below 0.01 and a log2 fold change above 5 up to day 15 being required. Bulk clonotypes were assigned CD4 or CD8 identity according to which sequenced CD4 or CD8 repertoire held them at higher abundance. TCRdb applied fastp at Q25 and MiXCR to the public reads, then kept only in-frame beta chains. Each CDR3 protein gets just one entry, which takes the most common genes and DNA from the rows behind it. TCRdb, not the original authors, processed these V and J calls. Within this sample are over 70,000 distinct CDR3 sequences, with approximately 7.5% of them counted one time only. The ten largest account for 41% of the sample.

Regarding this clonotype: No antigen is known for it. Base qualities are not provided; no much larger clone lies one nucleotide away.

CDR3 length: 13 amino acids, cysteine to phenylalanine. The CDR3 DNA has 39 bases and is translated from base 1. Between the V and J ends, shortened by 5 bases and 5 bases respectively, the junction contains 12 bases. The treatment or condition label, as the study defines it: live attenuated yellow fever vaccine strain. A standard Ficoll-Paque protocol was used to isolate PBMCs from peripheral blood. CD4 and CD8 T-cell fractions were isolated with Dynabeads CD4 and CD8 positive selection kits. TriZol was used to extract RNA from bulk PBMCs, CD4 and CD8 fractions, and dextramer-positive and dextramer-negative fractions.

The TCR originated in a man aged 25-45 years who received the YFV17D yellow fever vaccine. This specimen was CD8+ T cells sorted from PBMCs, taken on the day of the yellow fever booster vaccination. This chain is built from TRBV12-3 or TRBV12-4 and TRBJ2-5; there is no confident call for the D gene. CDR3 loop: CASSDTGWETQYF. At the DNA level, the sequence is TGTGCCAGCAGTGATACCGGATGGGAGACCCAGTACTTC.